This passage covers 30 T cell receptor beta chains from one sample sequenced in a study of T cell responses to AZD1222 COVID-19 vaccine. Method: immunoSEQ multiplex PCR; TCRdb's copy keeps in-frame clones and lacks some. Of under 200,000 clones listed, 85% to 95% are singletons. The input for sequencing was peripheral blood, taken on day 0 of AZD1222 vaccination. These receptor sequences come from an adult in good health.

The chain is built from TRBV7-8 and TRBJ2-7; 8 bases match TRBD1. In germline, CDR1 is SGHVS, CDR2 FQNEAQ. The CDR3 totals 14 residues. The trim removed 4 bases at V and 2 bases at J, leaving 4 bases unmatched. The CDR3: CASSSTDRAYEQYF. The DNA of the CDR3 is TGTGCCAGCAGCTCTACGGACAGGGCCTACGAGCAGTACTTC.

This chain uses TRBV4-1 with TRBJ2-1, with D tentatively TRBD2 (6 bases). Germline assignment: CDR1 MGHRA and CDR2 YSYEKL. V was shortened by 0 bases and J by 1 base, with 16 bases between the two germline ends. The CDR3 sequence is 18 residues long. This chain's CDR3 is CASSQELPPSVSYNEQFF. In DNA, the CDR3 is TGCGCCAGCAGCCAAGAACTACCCCCTAGCGTATCCTACAATGAGCAGTTCTTC.

The V gene is TRBV19, the J gene TRBJ2-3; 7 nucleotides agree with TRBD2. Germline V lookup: CDR1 LNHDA, CDR2 SQIVND (reference sequence). The trim removed 5 bases at V and 5 bases at J, leaving 7 bases unmatched. The CDR3 has 14 amino acids. The CDR3 loop reads CASSLAGAGDTQYF. The CDR3 DNA reads as TGTGCCAGTAGTCTGGCGGGAGCAGGAGATACGCAGTATTTT.

This chain uses TRBV6-5 with TRBJ2-7; D ambiguous. V was pared by 6 bases and J by 1 base, with 13 bases between. Germline CDR1 is MNHEY and CDR2 is SVGAGI. CDR3 length equals 14 residues. CDR3 nucleotides: TGTGCCAGCAGCAGTCTGGGGTTGTCCTACGAGCAGTACTTC. Protein product: CASSSLGLSYEQYF.

The rearrangement uses TRBV5-4 and TRBJ2-6; 11 bases are shared with TRBD1. The germline V gene encodes CDR1 SGHNT and CDR2 YYREEE (reference sequence). The CDR3 consists of 18 residues. V lost 4 bases, J lost 4 bases, and 10 bases stayed unmatched. The CDR3 sequence: CASSPGGTGGAGANVLTF. CDR3 bases: TGTGCCAGCAGCCCGGGCGGGACAGGGGGTGCAGGGGCCAACGTCCTGACTTTC.

Here the CDR3 DNA reads TGTGCCGCGCGGACTAGCGGGAGGCCCGGGGAGCTGTTTTTT. It encodes CAARTSGRPGELFF. This chain connects TRBV15 to TRBJ2-2, with 14 bases identical to TRBD2. After removal of 11 bases from V and 6 bases from J, the junction contained 5 bases not matched to a gene. This CDR3 contains 14 residues. Looked up from germline, CDR1 is LNHNV and CDR2 is YYDKDF (reference sequence).

The V and J genes are TRBV30 and TRBJ1-5; a possible D gene is TRBD1 (5 bases). The CDR3 covers 15 residues. CDR1 is GTSNPN and CDR2 is SVGIG in the germline V gene (reference sequence). Trimming left V 0 bases short and J 5 bases short, with 14 bases between. The CDR3 reads CAWSVGDRSDQPQHF. CDR3 bases: TGTGCCTGGAGTGTAGGGGATCGGTCCGATCAGCCCCAGCATTTT.

The genes are TRBV28 and TRBJ2-7, with D possibly being TRBD1 (6 bases). The CDR3 covers 14 residues. V was trimmed by 5 bases and J by 1 base, leaving 12 bases between them. Germline assignment: CDR1 MDHEN and CDR2 SYDVKM. CDR3 in DNA: TGTGCCAGCAGTGGTCAGGACAGATCCTACGAGCAGTACTTC. Its translation is CASSGQDRSYEQYF.

The rearrangement links TRBV12-1 to TRBJ2-1; TRBD2, the table's D call, lacks a check against the DNA. TRBV12-1 is labeled a pseudogene. CDR3 length: 17 amino acids. The CDR3 is CASSFEAGGPLGNEQFF. The CDR3 bases are TGTGCCAGCAGCTTTGAAGCGGGAGGGCCTCTGGGTAATGAGCAGTTCTTC.

This rearrangement joins TRBV19 to TRBJ2-7; D unresolved. Trimming removed 6 bases at V and 2 bases at J, with 8 bases between. Germline V gene data show CDR1 as LNHDA and CDR2 as SQIVND (reference sequence). This CDR3 comprises 12 residues. The CDR3 region is CASSPPPYEQYF. CDR3 nucleotide sequence: TGTGCCAGTAGCCCGCCACCCTACGAGCAGTACTTC.

This rearrangement joins TRBV14 to TRBJ1-5; TRBD1 agrees at 7 bases. The CDR3 is made up of 14 amino acids. Germline assignment: CDR1 SGHDN and CDR2 FVKESK. Germline trimming cut 4 bases from V and 6 bases from J; bases unmatched to any gene: 6. Here the CDR3 reads CASSLQGRGQPQHF. The CDR3 DNA reads as TGTGCCAGCAGCCTACAGGGGAGAGGTCAGCCCCAGCATTTT.

V and J are TRBV4-3 and TRBJ2-4; no clear D gene. V was pared by 2 bases and J by 0 bases, with 8 bases between. The germline V gene has CDR1 LGHNA and CDR2 YSLEER. The CDR3 sequence is 15 residues long. As DNA, the CDR3 is TGCGCCAGCAGCCAATTGGCAGAAGCCAAAAACATTCAGTACTTC. This encodes CASSQLAEAKNIQYF.

V is TRBV28 and J is TRBJ1-5, with unresolved D. The CDR3 has 14 amino acids. V lost 3 bases and J 6 bases, leaving 12 bases between the germline ends. Germline CDR1 and CDR2: MDHEN and SYDVKM. Written as DNA, the CDR3 is TGTGCCAGCAGTTTTACGAGAGCAGGTCAGCCCCAGCATTTT. This codes for CASSFTRAGQPQHF.

The chain has TRBV9 and TRBJ2-7; 7 bases fit TRBD2. The V and J ends lost 3 bases and 7 bases, in that order; junction bases with no gene match: 16. Germline V gene lookup returns CDR1 SGDLS and CDR2 YYNGEE. The CDR3 loop spans 16 amino acids. DNA for the CDR3: TGTGCCAGCAGCGGTGGGAGCGGGAACCCTCCAAGGGAGCAGTACTTC. Translating it yields CASSGGSGNPPREQYF.

V usage is TRBV30 and J usage is TRBJ1-6; D not resolved. The CDR3 contains 15 residues. V was trimmed by 8 bases and J by 10 bases, leaving 24 bases between them. Germline values: CDR1 GTSNPN, CDR2 SVGIG (reference sequence). This CDR3 is CATHPAAVTGSPLHF. In nucleotides, the CDR3 is TGTGCCACCCATCCCGCGGCGGTTACGGGATCACCCCTCCACTTT.

This clone was recorded a few times. V is TRBV5-1 and J is TRBJ1-4; weak D call: TRBD1 (6 bases). The germline gives CDR1 SGHRS, CDR2 YFSETQ. Trimming shortened V by 2 bases and J by 3 bases, and 11 bases separated the two germline ends. The length of the CDR3 is 15 residues. This chain's CDR3 is CASSFRGAANEKLFF. DNA for the CDR3: TGCGCCAGCAGCTTTCGGGGGGCGGCTAATGAAAAACTGTTTTTT.

V and J are TRBV6-6 and TRBJ2-6; D is uncertain. This CDR3 is 15 amino acids long. Germline-derived CDR1 and CDR2 are MNHNY and SVGAGI (reference sequence). The V end was cut by 4 bases, the J end by 4 bases, with 11 bases between. CDR3: CASSLGEPGANVLTF. The CDR3 DNA is TGTGCCAGCAGTTTGGGCGAGCCCGGGGCCAACGTCCTGACTTTC.

The rearrangement links TRBV19 to TRBJ2-1; 8 bases are a match to TRBD2. With 6 bases clipped from V and 5 bases from J, the junction kept 9 bases outside the gene matches. The CDR3 length is 15 residues. Germline V lookup: CDR1 LNHDA, CDR2 SQIVND (reference sequence). Here the CDR3 reads CASSAGTRRDNEQFF. DNA of the CDR3: TGTGCCAGTAGCGCCGGGACTAGAAGGGACAATGAGCAGTTCTTC. Together with reference TRBV19 and TRBJ2-1, the CDR3 gives the full variable domain: DGGITQSPKYLFRKEGQNVTLSCEQNLNHDAMYWYRQDPGQGLRLIYYSQIVNDFQKGDIAEGYSVSREKKESFPLTVTSAQKNPTAFYLCASSAGTRRDNEQFFGPGTRLTVL.

The chain joins TRBV27 to TRBJ2-6; D is possibly TRBD2 (6 bases). The CDR3 spans 20 residues. Trimming took off 2 bases at V and 0 bases at J, with 20 bases between the two ends. Germline CDR1 is MNHEY and CDR2 is SMNVEV (reference sequence). Here the CDR3 reads CASSLRILDYDRSGANVLTF. Here the CDR3 DNA reads TGTGCCAGCAGTTTACGGATCCTGGACTACGACCGCTCTGGGGCCAACGTCCTGACTTTC. The entire variable domain, with the rest obtained from reference TRBV27 and TRBJ2-6, is as follows: EAQVTQNPRYLITVTGKKLTVTCSQNMNHEYMSWYRQDPGLGLRQIYYSMNVEVTDKGDVPEGYKVSRKEKRNFPLILESPSPNQTSLYFCASSLRILDYDRSGANVLTFGAGSRLTVL.

V is TRBV21-1 and J is TRBJ2-1; the table's D gene call, TRBD2, was not cross checked with the DNA. TRBV21-1 is an annotated pseudogene. The CDR3 spans 14 residues. The CDR3 protein is CASSKEGRRNEQFF. The CDR3 DNA sequence: TGTGCCAGCAGCAAAGAAGGCCGGAGGAATGAGCAGTTCTTC.

V gene TRBV4-3 combines with J gene TRBJ1-3, with D tentatively TRBD1 (6 bases). The CDR3 is 16 residues long. Trimming removed 4 bases from V and 4 bases from J, with 17 bases in between. Germline V gene sequence: CDR1 LGHNA, CDR2 YSLEER. This CDR3 is CASSPGRGAKGNTIYF. DNA for the CDR3: TGCGCCAGCAGCCCGGGAAGGGGGGCAAAGGGAAACACCATATATTTT.

The chain carries TRBV7-9 and TRBJ2-7; 7 bases match TRBD1. This CDR3 region has 13 residues. The germline gives CDR1 SEHNR, CDR2 FQNEAQ (reference sequence). Trimming at V came to 3 bases and at J to 5 bases, leaving 4 bases not matched to a gene. CDR3 loop: CASSFRGSNEQYF. The CDR3 coding sequence is TGTGCCAGCAGCTTCAGGGGGAGCAACGAGCAGTACTTC. The variable domain in full, with the rest retrieved from reference TRBV7-9 and TRBJ2-7, is DTGVSQNPRHKITKRGQNVTFRCDPISEHNRLYWYRQTLGQGPEFLTYFQNEAQLEKSRLLSDRFSAERPKGSFSTLEIQRTEQGDSAMYLCASSFRGSNEQYFGPGTRLTVT.

Only a few counts were recorded for this clone. The V call is TRBV7-2, the J call TRBJ2-5; 11 nucleotides line up with TRBD2. Trimming took 6 bases from V and 5 from J; bases not matched to a gene: 8. The germline V gene encodes CDR1 SGHTA and CDR2 FQGNSA. The CDR3 consists of 15 residues. The CDR3 DNA is TGTGCCAGCAGTGAAGTAGCGGGAGGGAGTGAGACCCAGTACTTC. It codes for CASSEVAGGSETQYF. The full variable domain, rest sourced from reference TRBV7-2 and TRBJ2-5, is GAGVSQSPSNKVTEKGKDVELRCDPISGHTALYWYRQSLGQGLEFLIYFQGNSAPDKSGLPSDRFSAERTGGSVSTLTIQRTQQEDSAVYLCASSEVAGGSETQYFGPGTRLLVL.

This clone has a handful of counts. The chain joins TRBV6-1 to TRBJ1-1; perhaps TRBD1 as D (5 bases). Trimming pared 2 bases from V and 6 bases from J, leaving 10 bases between. Germline assignment: CDR1 MNHNS and CDR2 SASEGT. The CDR3 has 13 residues. The CDR3 region is CASSESGIPEAFF. CDR3 in DNA: TGTGCCAGCAGTGAATCAGGGATCCCTGAAGCTTTCTTT.

The chain couples TRBV10-3 to TRBJ2-2; tentatively, D is TRBD1 (5 bases). The CDR3 contains 12 residues. Trimming shortened V by 8 bases and J by 7 bases, and 11 bases separated the two germline ends. CDR1 and CDR2 (germline): ENHRY, SYGVKD. CDR3 sequence (DNA): TGTGCCATCGAAGGGGCTGACGGGGAGCTGTTTTTT. Its translation is CAIEGADGELFF.

DNA for the CDR3: TGTGCCAGCAGTTCTGGGACAGGGGAGCAAGAGACCCAGTACTTC. Residues: CASSSGTGEQETQYF. The chain uses TRBV6-2 or TRBV6-3 and TRBJ2-5, with 10 bases that match TRBD1. Germline CDR1 is MNHEY and CDR2 is SVGEGT. The CDR3 contains 15 residues. V gave up 4 bases and J gave up 2 bases; unmatched junction bases: 4.

This chain connects TRBV12-5 to TRBJ2-1; 11 bases are a match to TRBD2. The germline gives CDR1 LGHNT, CDR2 FRNRAP. The CDR3 consists of 15 residues. The trim removed 4 bases at V and 9 bases at J, leaving 8 bases unmatched. CDR3 sequence (DNA): TGTGCTAGTGGTTCCTTGACTAGCGGGACGGGTGAGCAGTTCTTC. Its protein is CASGSLTSGTGEQFF.

The count of this clone is one. This sequence joins TRBV6-5 and TRBJ1-6; possible D gene TRBD1, 5 bases. The CDR3 is 12 amino acids. Trimming shortened V by 7 bases and J by 14 bases, and 15 bases separated the two germline ends. The germline gives CDR1 MNHEY, CDR2 SVGAGI. CDR3 protein: CASMGGGVTLHF. The CDR3, as DNA: TGTGCCAGCATGGGGGGAGGAGTCACCCTCCACTTT.

The V gene is TRBV28, the J gene TRBJ1-5; 9 bases match TRBD1. The length of the CDR3 is 15 residues. Germline V gives CDR1 MDHEN, CDR2 SYDVKM. V lost 3 bases and J lost 4; bases outside the gene matches: 4. CDR3 in amino acids: CASSFTGTGNQPQHF. Here the CDR3 DNA reads TGTGCCAGCAGTTTTACCGGGACAGGGAATCAGCCCCAGCATTTT.

The V gene is TRBV5-1, the J gene TRBJ2-2; a possible D gene is TRBD1 (7 bases). The germline V gene encodes CDR1 SGHRS and CDR2 YFSETQ. The V end lost 2 bases, the J end lost 3 bases, and 14 bases lay between the germline ends. The CDR3 has 16 residues. Written as DNA, the CDR3 is TGCGCCAGCAGCTTTGCAGGGGGGCCCGACACCGGGGAGCTGTTTTTT. Translation: CASSFAGGPDTGELFF.